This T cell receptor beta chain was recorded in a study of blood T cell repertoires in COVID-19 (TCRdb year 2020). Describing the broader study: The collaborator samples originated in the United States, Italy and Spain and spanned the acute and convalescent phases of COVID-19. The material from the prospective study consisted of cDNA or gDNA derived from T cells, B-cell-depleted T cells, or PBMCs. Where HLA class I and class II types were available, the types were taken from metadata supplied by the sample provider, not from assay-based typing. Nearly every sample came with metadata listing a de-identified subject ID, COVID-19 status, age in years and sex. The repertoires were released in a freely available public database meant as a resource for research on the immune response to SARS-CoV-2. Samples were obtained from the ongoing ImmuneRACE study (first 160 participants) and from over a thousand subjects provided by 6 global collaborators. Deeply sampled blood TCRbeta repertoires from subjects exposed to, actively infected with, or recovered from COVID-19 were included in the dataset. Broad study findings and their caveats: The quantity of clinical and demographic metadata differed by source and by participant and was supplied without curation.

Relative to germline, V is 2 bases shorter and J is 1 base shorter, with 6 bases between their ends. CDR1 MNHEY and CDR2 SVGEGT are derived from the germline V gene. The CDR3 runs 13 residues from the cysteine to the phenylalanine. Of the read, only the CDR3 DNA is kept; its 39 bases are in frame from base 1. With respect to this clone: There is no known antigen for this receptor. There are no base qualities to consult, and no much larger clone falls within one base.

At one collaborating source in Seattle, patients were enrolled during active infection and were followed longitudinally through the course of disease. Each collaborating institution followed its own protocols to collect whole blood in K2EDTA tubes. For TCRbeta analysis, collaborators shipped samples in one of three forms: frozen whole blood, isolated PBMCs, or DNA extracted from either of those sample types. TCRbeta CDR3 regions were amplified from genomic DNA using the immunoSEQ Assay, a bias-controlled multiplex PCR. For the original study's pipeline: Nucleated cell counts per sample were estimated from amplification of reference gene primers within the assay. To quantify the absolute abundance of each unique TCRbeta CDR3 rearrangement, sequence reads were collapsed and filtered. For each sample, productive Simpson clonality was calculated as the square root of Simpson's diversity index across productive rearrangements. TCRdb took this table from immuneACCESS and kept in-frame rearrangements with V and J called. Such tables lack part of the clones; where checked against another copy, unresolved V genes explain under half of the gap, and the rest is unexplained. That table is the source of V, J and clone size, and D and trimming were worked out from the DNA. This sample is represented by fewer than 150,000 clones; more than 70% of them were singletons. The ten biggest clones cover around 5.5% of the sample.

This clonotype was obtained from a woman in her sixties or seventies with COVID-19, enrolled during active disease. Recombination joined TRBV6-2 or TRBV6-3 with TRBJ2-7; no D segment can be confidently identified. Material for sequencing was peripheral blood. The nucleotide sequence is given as TGTGCCAGCAGTTACGCCTATTCCTACGAGCAGTACTTC. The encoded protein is CASSYAYSYEQYF.